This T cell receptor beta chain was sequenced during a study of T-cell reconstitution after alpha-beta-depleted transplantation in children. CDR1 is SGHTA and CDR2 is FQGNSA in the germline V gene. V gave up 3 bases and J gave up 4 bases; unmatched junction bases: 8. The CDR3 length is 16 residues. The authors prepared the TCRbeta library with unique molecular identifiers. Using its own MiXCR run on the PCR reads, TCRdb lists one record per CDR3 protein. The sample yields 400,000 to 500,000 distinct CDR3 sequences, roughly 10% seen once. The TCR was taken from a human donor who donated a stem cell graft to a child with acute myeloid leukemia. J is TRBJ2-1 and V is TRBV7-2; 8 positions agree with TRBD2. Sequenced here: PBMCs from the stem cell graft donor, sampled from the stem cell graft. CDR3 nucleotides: TGTGCCAGCAGCTTGCTACCGGGACTAGATTACAATGAGCAGTTCTTC. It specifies CASSLLPGLDYNEQFF.